The sequence of this TCR beta chain was determined in a study of beta chain features in type 1 diabetes. This clone was observed a handful of times. Its matching antigen is unknown. Germline V gives CDR1 MNHNS, CDR2 SASEGT. Trimming removed 2 bases at V and 4 bases at J, with 9 bases between. The CDR3 is made up of 13 amino acids. Broader study findings: Patients with Type 1 diabetes showed moderately but significantly shorter TCRB CDR3s in all four CD4+ subsets.

Reverse transcribing all isolated RNA meant expressed TCRB transcripts were sequenced. Measured with immunoSEQ multiplex PCR; TCRdb has only the in-frame clones, and not every one. The sample lists some 350,000 clones, about 10% occurring once. Sample: central memory CD4+ T cells from blood. The rearrangement joins TRBV6-1 to TRBJ2-7; no definite D call. This receptor was taken from a man between 25 and 39 years old with type 1 diabetes. The CDR3 coding sequence is TGTGCCAGCAGTGAATACTCCCAGTACGAGCAGTACTTC. Its translation is CASSEYSQYEQYF.